The clone carrying this TCR beta chain appeared a few times. CDR3 length equals 14 residues. V was trimmed by 3 bases and J by 3 bases, leaving 12 bases between them. The data originate from a study of T-cell memory formation after mild COVID-19. MiXCR, applied by TCRdb to the 5' RACE reads, yields one record per CDR3 protein. The sample shows a few hundred thousand distinct CDR3 sequences, around 27% of them seen only once. Sequenced sample: PBMCs or a T cell subset sorted from them (not recorded which). The rearrangement uses TRBV12-3 or TRBV12-4 and TRBJ2-7; D may be TRBD1 (6 bases). This receptor was identified in an adult woman who had mild COVID-19 (a few samples of this study predate the infection). Cell type and time point are not known. As DNA, the CDR3 is TGTGCCAGCAGTTTGTCACAGGGTTTCTACGAGCAGTACTTC. It specifies CASSLSQGFYEQYF.